What follows describes a single T cell receptor (beta chain). Its antigen is as yet unknown. These data come from a study of CD8 T cells in Susac syndrome. General study results and limits: Acknowledgment was made by the study that its TCR sequencing and HLA analysis involved a relatively small number of individuals.

CD8+ and CD4+ T cells from blood underwent TCR beta sequencing. The patients serving as multiple sclerosis controls were treatment-naive. They had stable or active relapsing-remitting disease and fulfilled revised McDonald criteria. With random hexamers, roughly 0.45 to 1 ug RNA was reverse transcribed. The TCR beta CDR3 was amplified by immunoSEQ multiplex PCR across 54 Vbeta, 13 Jbeta. TCRdb used MiXCR to reprocess the immunoSEQ multiplex PCR reads, holding one entry per CDR3 protein. The sample records about 150,000 distinct CDR3 sequences, approximately 93% being singletons. There are 15 residues in the CDR3. CDR1 MNHNY and CDR2 SVGAGI come from the germline V gene (reference sequence). With V trimmed by 0 bases and J by 6 bases, 6 bases remained unmatched.

The clonotype was recovered from a human donor with multiple sclerosis. V and J are TRBV6-6 and TRBJ1-2, with 8 bases identical to TRBD1. The sample consisted of CD4+ T cells from PBMCs. CDR3 DNA sequence: TGTGCCAGCAGTTACTCCCGTGACAGGGGTAATGGCTACACCTTC. It encodes CASSYSRDRGNGYTF.